One and the same sample provided the 29 T cell receptor beta chains below, sequenced in a study of Ad26.COV2.S vaccination and SARS-CoV-2 variants. Libraries were prepared by immunoSEQ multiplex PCR; TCRdb keeps only in-frame clonotypes and omits some of them. The sample lists hundreds of thousands of clones, 89% seen once, with about 1.5% in the top ten. The treatment was: roughly 19 received Ad26.COV2.S at low or high dose, single or two shots; about 5 received placebo; per-sample allocation not given. Repertoires come from day 63 after the first vaccine or placebo injection. This sample comprised peripheral blood, obtained in a trial of Ad26.COV2.S vaccine versus placebo. Receptor source: a person aged 18-60 years who received the Ad26.COV2.S COVID-19 vaccine or a placebo.

V usage is TRBV5-5 and J usage is TRBJ2-7; 8 bases agree with TRBD1. This CDR3 region has 13 residues. The trim removed 4 bases at V and 5 bases at J, leaving 5 bases unmatched. The germline V gene has CDR1 SGHKS and CDR2 YYEKEE (reference sequence). The CDR3 is CASSRLDRDEQYF. CDR3 DNA: TGTGCCAGCAGCAGGCTGGACAGGGACGAGCAGTACTTC.

This CDR3 is CASSARTGNEKLFF. The CDR3 bases are TGTGCCAGCAGCGCCCGGACAGGGAATGAAAAACTGTTTTTT. V gene TRBV7-9 combines with J gene TRBJ1-4; TRBD1 aligns across 8 bases. Looked up from germline, CDR1 is SEHNR and CDR2 is FQNEAQ (reference sequence). The CDR3 is 14 amino acids. The junction had 4 bases not matched to a gene; V was cut back by 5 bases and J by 5 bases.

The chain carries TRBV6-4 and TRBJ2-3; tentatively, D is TRBD1 or TRBD2 (5 bases each). V lost 3 bases and J lost 4, with 11 bases in between. The CDR3 has 14 amino acids. Germline V lookup: CDR1 MRHNA, CDR2 SNTAGT. The DNA of the CDR3 is TGTGCCAGCAGTGAGGGCAGGGAGTCAGATACGCAGTATTTT. Its translation: CASSEGRESDTQYF.

The rearrangement joins TRBV19 to TRBJ1-2; D gene unclear. Per germline, CDR1 LNHDA and CDR2 SQIVND (reference sequence). Trimming took off 10 bases at V and 4 bases at J, with 16 bases between the two ends. The CDR3 has 13 residues. This chain's CDR3 is CAIPPPHIYGYTF. Written as DNA, the CDR3 is TGTGCCATCCCCCCTCCCCATATCTATGGCTACACCTTC.

This clone was detected only once. CDR3 sequence (DNA): TGTGCCAGCAACCCGGGAAAAGGCCTAGCGGCTTTCTTT. It encodes CASNPGKGLAAFF. The chain is built from TRBV6-2 or TRBV6-3 and TRBJ1-1; D unresolved. With 7 bases removed from V and 11 bases from J, the gap between germline ends came to 20 bases. The V gene's germline CDR1 is MNHEY and CDR2 SVGEGT. The CDR3 runs 13 residues.

The chain employs TRBV5-1 and TRBJ2-2; TRBD2 agrees at 10 bases. Germline V CDR1 and CDR2: SGHRS, YFSETQ. Trimming cost V 0 bases and J 7 bases; bases outside gene matches: 6. This CDR3 contains 16 residues. The CDR3: CASSLDLAGANGELFF. CDR3 bases: TGCGCCAGCAGCTTGGACCTAGCGGGAGCGAACGGGGAGCTGTTTTTT.

V and J are TRBV5-1 and TRBJ1-3, with D maybe TRBD1 (6 bases). Trimming stripped 0 bases from V and 4 bases from J, with 11 bases between. CDR1 and CDR2 from the germline V gene are SGHRS and YFSETQ. The CDR3 is made up of 15 amino acids. CDR3 sequence: CASSLVAGVGNTIYF. The CDR3 nucleotides read TGCGCCAGCAGCTTGGTAGCAGGGGTAGGAAACACCATATATTTT.

V gene TRBV18 combines with J gene TRBJ1-2; possibly TRBD1 for D (5 bases). Germline CDR1 reads KGHSH; CDR2 reads LQKENI. The CDR3 runs to 11 residues. V lost 6 bases and J lost 9, with 11 bases in between. The CDR3 region has the DNA TGTGCCAGCTCTCCGGGGGAGAGCTACACCTTC. This encodes CASSPGESYTF.

The chain joins TRBV3-1 (or the pseudogene TRBV3-2) to TRBJ2-7, with 9 nucleotides matching TRBD1. There are 17 residues in the CDR3. Germline V gene lookup returns CDR1 LGHDT and CDR2 YNNKEL (reference sequence). The J segment lost 4 bases and the V segment lost 2 bases, leaving 12 bases of the junction unmatched. Written as DNA, the CDR3 is TGTGCCAGCAGCCAAAGGGGGGGACGGACAGGGGCATACGAGCAGTACTTC. This sequence encodes CASSQRGGRTGAYEQYF.

The J gene is TRBJ1-2, the V gene TRBV7-9, with D possibly matching TRBD1 (6 bases). V lost 3 bases to trimming and J lost 7 bases, with 15 bases between them. The CDR3 sequence is 14 residues long. Germline V CDR1 and CDR2: SEHNR, FQNEAQ (reference sequence). CDR3 residues: CASSFSQGIGGYTF. The CDR3 region has the DNA TGTGCCAGCAGCTTCTCACAGGGAATCGGTGGCTACACCTTC.

This clone was detected once. The chain combines TRBV19 with TRBJ2-7; D unclear. CDR1 is LNHDA and CDR2 is SQIVND in the germline V gene (reference sequence). CDR3 length: 13 residues. The V end was cut by 3 bases, the J end by 1 base, with 7 bases between. CDR3 DNA: TGTGCCAGTAGTATCATAGGTTCCTACGAGCAGTACTTC. Its protein is CASSIIGSYEQYF. Based on the CDR3 plus reference TRBV19 and TRBJ2-7, the full variable domain is DGGITQSPKYLFRKEGQNVTLSCEQNLNHDAMYWYRQDPGQGLRLIYYSQIVNDFQKGDIAEGYSVSREKKESFPLTVTSAQKNPTAFYLCASSIIGSYEQYFGPGTRLTVT.

This sequence joins TRBV2 and TRBJ1-1; possibly TRBD1 for D (6 bases). V lost 8 bases, J lost 6 bases, and 19 bases lay in between. Per germline, CDR1 SNHLY and CDR2 FYNNEI. This CDR3 is 14 amino acids long. The CDR3 is CASPVTGNDPEAFF. CDR3 nucleotides: TGTGCCAGCCCGGTTACAGGGAATGATCCTGAAGCTTTCTTT.

This chain links TRBV4-2 with TRBJ2-1; TRBD2 aligns across 15 bases. With 4 bases clipped from V and 7 bases from J, the junction kept 5 bases outside the gene matches. This CDR3 is built from 16 residues. CDR1 and CDR2 from the germline V gene are LGHNA and YNFKEQ. The CDR3 loop is CASSRAGTSGGNEQFF. The CDR3 DNA follows: TGTGCCAGCAGCCGAGCCGGGACTAGCGGGGGGAATGAGCAGTTCTTC.

The CDR3 coding sequence is TGTGCCAGCAGCCAAATCACAGGAACTAATTCACCCCTCCACTTT. Protein: CASSQITGTNSPLHF. The chain employs TRBV3-1 (or the pseudogene TRBV3-2) and TRBJ1-6; D may be TRBD1 (5 bases). Germline V gene lookup returns CDR1 LGHDT and CDR2 YNNKEL (reference sequence). This CDR3 has 15 amino acids. Deletions cut 2 bases from V and 6 bases from J, with 11 bases between.

The chain has TRBV19 and TRBJ1-2, with D unresolved. The V end was cut by 7 bases, the J end by 4 bases, with 7 bases between. This CDR3 region has 11 residues. In germline, CDR1 is LNHDA, CDR2 SQIVND (reference sequence). The CDR3 DNA reads as TGTGCCAGTAACGCAGGCTATGGCTACACCTTC. Encoded protein: CASNAGYGYTF.

The chain uses TRBV19 and TRBJ1-2; 7 nucleotides agree with TRBD1. Germline V lookup: CDR1 LNHDA, CDR2 SQIVND (reference sequence). V was clipped by 7 bases and J by 6 bases; unmatched bases: 8. This CDR3 contains 13 residues. The CDR3 is CASIRGRDDGYTF. The CDR3 DNA is TGTGCCAGTATTAGGGGGCGAGACGATGGCTACACCTTC.

On this clone itself: The sample holds other DNA sequences that translate to the same CDR3. The genes are TRBV9 and TRBJ2-5; the match to TRBD2 covers 11 bases. Trimming removed 3 bases from V and 5 bases from J; junction bases left unmatched: 3. CDR3 length: 14 residues. Germline V gene data show CDR1 as SGDLS and CDR2 as YYNGEE. DNA for the CDR3: TGTGCCAGCAGCGCAGCTAGCGGGAGGGAGACCCAGTACTTC. This gives the protein CASSAASGRETQYF.

The V gene is TRBV4-3, the J gene TRBJ1-3, with unresolved D. Per germline, CDR1 LGHNA and CDR2 YSLEER. The CDR3 contains 16 residues. The V end lost 0 bases, the J end lost 4 bases, and 13 bases lay between the germline ends. The CDR3 sequence: CASSQDRRAGGNTIYF. As DNA, the CDR3 is TGCGCCAGCAGCCAAGATCGTAGGGCTGGAGGAAACACCATATATTTT.

V usage is TRBV11-2 and J usage is TRBJ1-2; D gene uncertain. With 0 bases removed from V and 8 bases from J, the gap between germline ends came to 10 bases. Germline V CDR1 and CDR2: SGHAT, FQNNGV. This CDR3 has 13 residues. This chain's CDR3 is CASSLEGTAGYTF. The CDR3 nucleotides are TGTGCCAGCAGCTTAGAGGGAACGGCGGGCTACACCTTC.

This chain connects TRBV10-2 to TRBJ1-3; tentative D call: TRBD1 (5 bases). This CDR3 has 17 residues. Trimming cost V 4 bases and J 0 bases, with 16 bases left between them. Germline CDR1 reads WSHSY; CDR2 reads SAAADI. This CDR3 is CASSVFLGGASGNTIYF. As DNA, the CDR3 is TGCGCCAGCAGTGTCTTCCTAGGAGGGGCCTCTGGAAACACCATATATTTT.

V usage is TRBV12-3 or TRBV12-4 and J usage is TRBJ2-7; D gene ambiguous. The CDR3 totals 13 residues. Trimming left V 5 bases short and J 3 bases short, with 11 bases between. The CDR3 region has the DNA TGTGCCAGCAGTCTCCGGGTCGACTACGAGCAGTACTTC. Residues: CASSLRVDYEQYF.

The chain joins TRBV4-1 to TRBJ2-7; TRBD2 agrees at 9 bases. Trimming at V came to 1 base and at J to 0 bases, leaving 4 bases not matched to a gene. Germline V gene lookup returns CDR1 MGHRA and CDR2 YSYEKL. The CDR3 extends over 16 amino acids. CDR3 nucleotides: TGCGCCAGCAGCCAAGGCGGGGGGGTCCTCTCCTACGAGCAGTACTTC. Encoded protein: CASSQGGGVLSYEQYF.

This chain connects TRBV3-1 (or the pseudogene TRBV3-2) to TRBJ2-5; D may be TRBD2 (6 bases). Germline-derived CDR1 and CDR2 are LGHDT and YNNKEL (reference sequence). V was pared by 4 bases and J by 2 bases, with 11 bases between. The CDR3 contains 14 residues. CDR3 nucleotide sequence: TGTGCCAGCAGCCTGGGGGGAATTCAAGAGACCCAGTACTTC. Translating gives CASSLGGIQETQYF.

The genes are TRBV6-5 and TRBJ1-3; 9 bases line up with TRBD1. Trimming took 6 bases from V and 4 from J; bases not matched to a gene: 4. The germline V gene has CDR1 MNHEY and CDR2 SVGAGI. CDR3 length: 14 amino acids. CDR3 loop: CASRGQGFGNTIYF. The CDR3 nucleotides read TGTGCCAGCAGGGGACAGGGCTTCGGAAACACCATATATTTT.

The CDR3 sequence is CASSSLGTSGETQYF. The CDR3 coding sequence is TGTGCCAGCAGCTCCCTCGGGACTAGCGGGGAGACCCAGTACTTC. This rearrangement joins TRBV11-1 to TRBJ2-5; 12 bases match TRBD2. Germline loops: CDR1 SGHAT, CDR2 FQDESV (reference sequence). Unmatched junction bases numbered 5, after V lost 4 bases and J lost 5 bases. The CDR3 has 15 amino acids.

V usage is TRBV20-1 and J usage is TRBJ2-7; tentatively, D is TRBD1 (5 bases). V lost 5 bases and J 2 bases, leaving 7 bases between the germline ends. In germline, CDR1 is DFQATT, CDR2 SNEGSKA (reference sequence). The CDR3 has 11 amino acids. The CDR3 region is CSAQGPYEQYF. The CDR3 DNA is TGCAGTGCTCAGGGTCCCTACGAGCAGTACTTC.

V usage is TRBV5-1 and J usage is TRBJ2-2; a possible D gene is TRBD1 (6 bases). Germline V lookup: CDR1 SGHRS, CDR2 YFSETQ. There are 14 residues in the CDR3. V lost 0 bases and J 5 bases, leaving 8 bases between the germline ends. The CDR3 nucleotides are TGCGCCAGCAGCTTGGAACAGGGAACCGGGGAGCTGTTTTTT. It yields the protein CASSLEQGTGELFF. Complete variable domain (other parts from reference TRBV5-1 and TRBJ2-2): KAGVTQTPRYLIKTRGQQVTLSCSPISGHRSVSWYQQTPGQGLQFLFEYFSETQRNKGNFPGRFSGRQFSNSRSEMNVSTLELGDSALYLCASSLEQGTGELFFGEGSRLTVL.

Concerning this clone itself: This may come from a read error, since a much larger clone is one base off. The identical CDR3 is also encoded by other nucleotide sequences in the sample. The chain joins TRBV3-1 (or the pseudogene TRBV3-2) to TRBJ2-7; D not certain. The germline CDR1 and CDR2 sequences are LGHDT and YNNKEL (reference sequence). V lost 4 bases and J 2 bases, leaving 6 bases between the germline ends. CDR3 size: 12 residues. Here the CDR3 reads CASSPRPYEQYF. The CDR3 coding sequence is TGTGCCAGCAGCCCCCGTCCCTACGAGCAGTACTTC.

This chain links TRBV2 with TRBJ2-7; TRBD1 matches 10 bases. CDR3 size: 14 residues. Trimming took 8 bases from V and 4 from J; bases not matched to a gene: 8. Germline CDR1 reads SNHLY; CDR2 reads FYNNEI. The CDR3 region has the DNA TGTGCCAGCCAAACCGGGACAGGGGTTTACGAGCAGTACTTC. Protein product: CASQTGTGVYEQYF.